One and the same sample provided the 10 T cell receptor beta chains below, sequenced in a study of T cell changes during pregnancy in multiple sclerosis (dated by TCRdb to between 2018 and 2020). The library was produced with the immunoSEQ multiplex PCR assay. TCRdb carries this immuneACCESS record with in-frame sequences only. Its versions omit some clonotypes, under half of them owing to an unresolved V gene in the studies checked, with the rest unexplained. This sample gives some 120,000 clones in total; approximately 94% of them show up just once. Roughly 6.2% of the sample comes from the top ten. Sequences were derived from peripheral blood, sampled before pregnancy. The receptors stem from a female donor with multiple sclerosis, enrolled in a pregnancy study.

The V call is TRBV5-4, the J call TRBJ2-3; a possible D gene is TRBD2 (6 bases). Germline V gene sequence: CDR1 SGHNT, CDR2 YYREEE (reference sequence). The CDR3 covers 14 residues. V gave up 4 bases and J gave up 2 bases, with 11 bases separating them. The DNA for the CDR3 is TGTGCCAGCAGCGTCTGGCGGGACACAGATACGCAGTATTTT. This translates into CASSVWRDTDTQYF.

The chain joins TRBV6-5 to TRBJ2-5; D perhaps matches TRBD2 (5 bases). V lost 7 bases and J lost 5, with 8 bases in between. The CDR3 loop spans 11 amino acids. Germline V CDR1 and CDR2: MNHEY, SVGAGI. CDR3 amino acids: CASTRGETQYF. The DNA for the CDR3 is TGTGCCAGCACCCGCGGGGAGACCCAGTACTTC.

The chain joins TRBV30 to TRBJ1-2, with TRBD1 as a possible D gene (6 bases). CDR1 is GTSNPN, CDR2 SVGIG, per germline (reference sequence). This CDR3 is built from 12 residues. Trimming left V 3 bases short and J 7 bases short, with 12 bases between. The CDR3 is CAWRQGMVGYTF. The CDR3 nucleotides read TGTGCCTGGAGACAGGGAATGGTTGGCTACACCTTC.

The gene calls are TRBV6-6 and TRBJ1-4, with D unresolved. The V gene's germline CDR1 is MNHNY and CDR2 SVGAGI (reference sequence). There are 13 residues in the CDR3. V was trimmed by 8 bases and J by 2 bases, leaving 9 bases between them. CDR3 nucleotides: TGTGCCAGCGCGGGGAGGACTAATGAAAAACTGTTTTTT. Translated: CASAGRTNEKLFF.

Here the CDR3 DNA reads TGTGCCAGCAGCTTAGGGGACAGGGGAAATAAAAACGAGCAGTACTTC. As protein: CASSLGDRGNKNEQYF. V gene TRBV7-9 combines with J gene TRBJ2-7; TRBD1 agrees at 10 bases. Per the germline V gene, CDR1 is SEHNR and CDR2 is FQNEAQ (reference sequence). The CDR3 consists of 16 residues. V shed 1 base and J 5 bases; nucleotides not matched to a gene: 8.

The CDR3 coding sequence is TGTGCCAGTAGGATCTTCGGACAGAGTAGCAATCAGCCCCAGCATTTT. Its translation: CASRIFGQSSNQPQHF. This chain uses TRBV19 with TRBJ1-5; D perhaps matches TRBD1 (6 bases). Germline V gene data show CDR1 as LNHDA and CDR2 as SQIVND (reference sequence). V lost 6 bases, J lost 0 bases, and 15 bases lay in between. This CDR3 spans 16 amino acids.

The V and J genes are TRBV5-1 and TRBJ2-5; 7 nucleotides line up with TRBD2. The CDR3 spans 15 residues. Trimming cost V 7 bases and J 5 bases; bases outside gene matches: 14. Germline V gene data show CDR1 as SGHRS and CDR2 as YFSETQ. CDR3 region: CASRLGGRGAETQYF. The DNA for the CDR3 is TGCGCCAGCCGGCTCGGGGGGAGGGGTGCGGAGACCCAGTACTTC.

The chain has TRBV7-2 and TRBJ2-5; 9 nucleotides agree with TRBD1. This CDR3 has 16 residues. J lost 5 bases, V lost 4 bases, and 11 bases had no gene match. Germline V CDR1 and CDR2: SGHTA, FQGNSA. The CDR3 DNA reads TGTGCCAGCAGCTCTTCCGGGACAGGGTTGAGGGAGACCCAGTACTTC. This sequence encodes CASSSSGTGLRETQYF.

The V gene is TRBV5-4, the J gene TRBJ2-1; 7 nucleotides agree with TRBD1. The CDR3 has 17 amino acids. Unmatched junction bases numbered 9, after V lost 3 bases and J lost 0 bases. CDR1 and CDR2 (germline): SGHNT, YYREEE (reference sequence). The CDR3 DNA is TGTGCCAGCAGCTCAGGGGGTCCGGGTGCCTCCTACAATGAGCAGTTCTTC. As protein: CASSSGGPGASYNEQFF.

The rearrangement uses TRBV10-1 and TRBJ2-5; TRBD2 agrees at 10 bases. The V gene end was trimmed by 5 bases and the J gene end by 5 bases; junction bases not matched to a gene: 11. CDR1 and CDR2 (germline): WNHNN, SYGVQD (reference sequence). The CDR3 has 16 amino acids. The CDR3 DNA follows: TGCGCCAGCAGTAACTTCGGGACTAGCGACGAGGAGACCCAGTACTTC. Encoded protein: CASSNFGTSDEETQYF.